The 18 T cell receptor beta chains below come from one sample, sequenced in a study of human T cells and chemical hapten exposure. TCRdb reanalysed the RACE reads using MiXCR and keeps one entry per CDR3 protein. There are approximately 84,000 distinct CDR3 sequences in the sample; roughly 10% occur only once, and roughly 2.5% lies in the top ten. Time point in this sample: patch test 2, 6 weeks after DPC sensitization. Described treatment: therapeutic diphenylcyclopropenone sensitization with weekly scalp DPC. Sequences were derived from whole blood, sampled in connection with sensitization to the hapten diphenylcyclopropenone (DPC). These receptors all stem from a woman aged 30 to 39 with alopecia areata. Some clones in this sample may be carry-over from other donors' samples.

This sequence joins TRBV18 and TRBJ2-3, with 11 bases matching TRBD2. V was clipped by 5 bases and J by 4 bases; unmatched bases: 5. Per the germline V gene, CDR1 is KGHSH and CDR2 is LQKENI. The CDR3 spans 15 residues. DNA for the CDR3: TGTGCCAGCTCATCCGGACTAGCGGGCTCAGATACGCAGTATTTT. Translated: CASSSGLAGSDTQYF. Complete variable domain (other parts from reference TRBV18 and TRBJ2-3): NAGVMQNPRHLVRRRGQEARLRCSPMKGHSHVYWYRQLPEEGLKFMVYLQKENIIDESGMPKERFSAEFPKEGPSILRIQQVVRGDSAAYFCASSSGLAGSDTQYFGPGTRLTVL.

This clonotype occurred many times. V gene TRBV20-1 combines with J gene TRBJ2-1; TRBD2 agrees at 12 bases. The CDR3 length is 16 residues. V was pared by 3 bases and J by 7 bases, with 10 bases of the junction left unmatched. Germline CDR1 reads DFQATT; CDR2 reads SNEGSKA (reference sequence). The CDR3 region is CSASNLLAGGWNEQFF. CDR3 coding DNA: TGCAGTGCTAGTAATCTCCTAGCGGGAGGGTGGAATGAGCAGTTCTTC.

This clonotype was recorded many times. The chain has TRBV5-5 and TRBJ2-3, with TRBD2 matching over 10 bases. Germline V gives CDR1 SGHKS, CDR2 YYEKEE (reference sequence). The CDR3 extends over 16 amino acids. The V gene end was trimmed by 0 bases and the J gene end by 4 bases; junction bases not matched to a gene: 5. The CDR3 reads CASSLAAGGLSDTQYF. CDR3 in DNA: TGTGCCAGCAGCTTGGCAGCGGGGGGGCTGTCAGATACGCAGTATTTT.

This clonotype was seen many times. V gene TRBV30 combines with J gene TRBJ1-4, with no clear D. V was trimmed by 3 bases and J by 8 bases, leaving 10 bases between them. Germline lookup yields CDR1 GTSNPN and CDR2 SVGIG (reference sequence). This CDR3 has 12 amino acids. CDR3 bases: TGTGCCTGGAGCGCTGGCGGCGAAAAACTGTTTTTT. It translates to CAWSAGGEKLFF.

This clonotype showed up just a few times. The chain is built from TRBV29-1 and TRBJ2-3; a possible D gene is TRBD1 (6 bases). The CDR3 length is 14 residues. Germline loops: CDR1 SQVTM, CDR2 ANQGSEA. V was pared by 6 bases and J by 4 bases, with 17 bases between. The CDR3 sequence: CSVEDSFIADTQYF. Here the CDR3 DNA reads TGCAGCGTGGAGGACAGTTTTATCGCAGATACGCAGTATTTT.

The rearrangement links TRBV6-2 or TRBV6-3 to TRBJ2-7; 11 nucleotides match TRBD2. Germline V CDR1 and CDR2: MNHEY, SVGEGT. The CDR3 extends over 15 amino acids. Unmatched junction bases numbered 6, after V lost 5 bases and J lost 3 bases. CDR3 sequence (DNA): TGTGCCAGCAGTCCCCCCGGGACTAGCGGCTACGAGCAGTACTTC. Translating gives CASSPPGTSGYEQYF.

This clonotype was observed many times. V and J are TRBV12-3 or TRBV12-4 and TRBJ1-2; tentative D call: TRBD1 (5 bases). V was shortened by 3 bases and J by 4 bases, with 12 bases between the two germline ends. The CDR3 length is 14 residues. CDR3 protein: CASSFGDSAYGYTF. For the CDR3, the DNA is TGTGCCAGCAGTTTCGGGGACTCGGCCTATGGCTACACCTTC.

V and J are TRBV12-3 or TRBV12-4 and TRBJ2-1; possibly TRBD1 for D (5 bases). Trimming removed 8 bases from V and 2 bases from J, with 13 bases in between. This CDR3 comprises 14 residues. CDR3 DNA sequence: TGTGCCAGCCAAAGTCAGGGTACCTACAATGAGCAGTTCTTC. Encoded protein: CASQSQGTYNEQFF.

V is TRBV28 and J is TRBJ1-2, with 7 nucleotides matching TRBD1. With V trimmed by 6 bases and J by 8 bases, 9 bases remained unmatched. The germline V gene encodes CDR1 MDHEN and CDR2 SYDVKM. This CDR3 has 13 residues. CDR3 sequence reads: CASSLGQIRGYTF. DNA for the CDR3: TGTGCCAGCAGCTTGGGACAGATTCGGGGCTACACCTTC.

The CDR3 protein is CASSPERGGSEQFF. The CDR3 DNA follows: TGTGCCAGCTCACCAGAGCGGGGGGGCAGTGAGCAGTTCTTC. The rearrangement uses TRBV18 and TRBJ2-1; 10 nucleotides agree with TRBD2. Germline V CDR1 and CDR2: KGHSH, LQKENI. The CDR3 has 14 residues. V trimming: 2 bases; J trimming: 9 bases; junction bases outside the gene matches: 4.

This clonotype was found many times. The chain joins TRBV6-5 to TRBJ2-5; either TRBD1 or TRBD2 may supply D (5 bases each). V lost 5 bases to trimming and J lost 5 bases, with 12 bases between them. CDR3 size: 13 residues. Germline V gene sequence: CDR1 MNHEY, CDR2 SVGAGI. CDR3 region: CASSQRDGETQYF. The CDR3 nucleotides are TGTGCCAGCAGTCAGAGGGACGGGGAGACCCAGTACTTC.

This clonotype has a handful of counts. The J gene is TRBJ2-2, the V gene TRBV6-2 or TRBV6-3; D may be TRBD2 (5 bases). V lost 6 bases and J 7 bases, leaving 18 bases between the germline ends. Germline V gene sequence: CDR1 MNHEY, CDR2 SVGEGT. CDR3 length: 15 residues. Here the CDR3 DNA reads TGTGCCAGCAGCGTACTGCGACCGGGAAGCGGGGAGCTGTTTTTT. Protein sequence: CASSVLRPGSGELFF.

In this sample, this clonotype turned up many times. J is TRBJ2-3 and V is TRBV28; a weak D match, TRBD1 (5 bases). The length of the CDR3 is 15 residues. V gave up 8 bases and J gave up 2 bases, with 17 bases separating them. The germline V gene has CDR1 MDHEN and CDR2 SYDVKM. Written as DNA, the CDR3 is TGTGCCAGCTCCCGTGCGTCAGGGCTCACAGATACGCAGTATTTT. It specifies CASSRASGLTDTQYF.

This clonotype was seen repeatedly, ten times or more. This chain connects TRBV9 to TRBJ1-1, with D perhaps TRBD1 (5 bases). The CDR3 consists of 15 residues. Germline V gene lookup returns CDR1 SGDLS and CDR2 YYNGEE. V shed 3 bases and J shed 0 bases, with 12 bases lying between them. This chain's CDR3 is CASSAGPNMNTEAFF. The CDR3 DNA sequence: TGTGCCAGCAGCGCGGGACCGAACATGAACACTGAAGCTTTCTTT.

The sample holds a few counts of this clonotype. DNA for the CDR3: TGTGCCCTTGGATCACCGGGCGGGACCCAGTACTTC. Its translation: CALGSPGGTQYF. V is TRBV25-1 and J is TRBJ2-5; no clear D gene. Germline V lookup: CDR1 MGHDK, CDR2 SYGVNS. The V end was cut by 11 bases, the J end by 7 bases, with 17 bases between. This CDR3 is 12 amino acids long.

Concerning this clonotype: A clone one base away is much larger, so this may be a read error. The CDR3 region is CVRTKSPLLLREQVETQYF. The CDR3 DNA follows: TGTGTCAGAACAAAAAGCCCCCTTCTTTTGCGGGAGCAGGTAGAGACCCAGTACTTC. The rearrangement joins TRBV7-2 to TRBJ2-5; 7 positions agree with TRBD2. Germline V CDR1 and CDR2: SGHTA, FQGNSA. The CDR3 sequence is 19 residues long.

This clonotype turned up a few times. The chain has TRBV5-5 and TRBJ1-6; D is unclear. This CDR3 is built from 12 residues. The germline V gene has CDR1 SGHKS and CDR2 YYEKEE (reference sequence). V was clipped by 4 bases and J by 12 bases, with 11 bases between them. The CDR3 protein is CASSRAIGPLHF. CDR3 sequence (DNA): TGTGCCAGCAGCCGCGCAATAGGACCCCTCCACTTT.

The V gene is TRBV18, the J gene TRBJ1-1; TRBD1 matches at 7 bases. The J segment lost 4 bases and the V segment lost 6 bases, leaving 5 bases of the junction unmatched. Germline V gives CDR1 KGHSH, CDR2 LQKENI. The length of the CDR3 is 13 residues. Here the CDR3 DNA reads TGTGCCAGCTCCCAGTGGACAGGCACTGAAGCTTTCTTT. It codes for CASSQWTGTEAFF.